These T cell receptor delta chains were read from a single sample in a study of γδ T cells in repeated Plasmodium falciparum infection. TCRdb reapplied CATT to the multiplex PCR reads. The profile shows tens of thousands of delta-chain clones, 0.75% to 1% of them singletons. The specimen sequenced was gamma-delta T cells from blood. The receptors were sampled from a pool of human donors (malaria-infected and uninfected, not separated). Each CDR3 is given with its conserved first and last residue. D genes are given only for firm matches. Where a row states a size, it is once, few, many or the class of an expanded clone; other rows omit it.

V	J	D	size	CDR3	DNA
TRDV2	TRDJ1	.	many	CACDSLTPTYTDKLIF	TGTGCCTGTGACTCCCTTACTCCAACGTACACCGATAAACTCATCTTT
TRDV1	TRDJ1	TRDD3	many	CALGVLDPNGDTRGLIF	TGTGCTCTTGGGGTTCTCGATCCTAATGGGGATACGCGAGGACTCATCTTT
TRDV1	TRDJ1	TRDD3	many	CALGERTRSIRGYEPGLTGVGTDKLIF	TGTGCTCTTGGGGAACGGACCCGCTCCATTAGGGGATACGAGCCTGGTTTGACCGGGGTAGGGACCGATAAACTCATCTTT
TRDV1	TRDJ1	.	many	CALGELTGFLGEGTDKLIF	TGTGCTCTTGGGGAACTAACCGGGTTCCTCGGGGAGGGCACCGATAAACTCATCTTT
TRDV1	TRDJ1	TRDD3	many	CALGLVLPTPTTGGYTDKLIF	TGTGCTCTTGGGCTAGTTCTTCCTACGCCTACCACTGGGGGATACACCGATAAACTCATCTTT
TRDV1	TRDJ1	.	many	CALGELRGTLAYTDKLIF	TGTGCTCTTGGGGAACTGAGGGGGACCCTAGCTTACACCGATAAACTCATCTTT
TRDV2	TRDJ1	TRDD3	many	CACDTVGDTQRPKLIF	TGTGCCTGTGACACGGTGGGGGATACGCAGAGGCCTAAACTCATCTTT
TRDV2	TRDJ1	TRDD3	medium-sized	CACDTGTGGPPLYTDKLIF	TGTGCCTGTGACACGGGTACTGGGGGACCTCCTTTGTACACCGATAAACTCATCTTT
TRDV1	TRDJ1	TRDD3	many	CALGECLRWGIPGKLIF	TGTGCTCTTGGGGAATGTCTACGATGGGGGATACCTGGTAAACTCATCTTT
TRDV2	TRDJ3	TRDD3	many	CACDILGDTKHSWDTRQMFF	TGTGCCTGTGACATCCTGGGGGATACCAAGCACTCCTGGGACACCCGACAGATGTTTTTC
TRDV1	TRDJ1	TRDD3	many	CALGEPRDGTTSLMGDTQDDKLIF	TGTGCTCTTGGGGAACCCCGGGACGGTACTACCTCCTTGATGGGGGATACGCAAGACGATAAACTCATCTTT
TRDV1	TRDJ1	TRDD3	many	CALGDRPSRGGYGSCTDKLIF	TGTGCTCTTGGGGATAGGCCTTCCCGAGGGGGATACGGGTCTTGTACCGATAAACTCATCTTT
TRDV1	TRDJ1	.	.	CALGELGGLPIVDEVGASYADKLIF	TGTGCTCTTGGGGAACTAGGGGGCCTACCGATAGTAGACGAAGTGGGGGCCTCTTACGCCGATAAACTCATCTTT
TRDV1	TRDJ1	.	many	CALGAVLPTGYGPAGLIF	TGTGCTCTTGGGGCCGTTCTTCCTACGGGATACGGACCCGCTGGGCTCATCTTT
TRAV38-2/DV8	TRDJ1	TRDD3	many	CAYRSAFISWGMLAPPYTDKLIF	TGTGCTTATAGGAGCGCGTTCATCTCCTGGGGGATGCTCGCCCCCCCTTACACTGATAAACTCATCTTT
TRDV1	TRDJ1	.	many	CALGTPLRDYGRPYTDKLIF	TGTGCTCTTGGGACTCCCCTGCGGGATTACGGGAGACCGTACACCGATAAACTCATCTTT
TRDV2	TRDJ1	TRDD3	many	CACDRILGDMKDTDKLIF	TGTGCCTGTGACAGGATACTGGGGGATATGAAGGACACCGATAAACTCATCTTT
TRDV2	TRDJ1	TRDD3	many	CACDPVSGGYSDKLIF	TGTGCCTGTGACCCGGTGAGTGGGGGATACTCCGATAAACTCATCTTT
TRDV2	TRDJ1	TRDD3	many	CACDVLPTSSTGGYWADKLIF	TGTGCCTGTGACGTGCTTCCTACCTCAAGTACTGGGGGATACTGGGCCGATAAACTCATCTTT
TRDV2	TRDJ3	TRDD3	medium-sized	CACDSLGDTSSWDTRQMFF	TGTGCCTGTGATTCTCTGGGGGATACGAGCTCCTGGGACACCCGACAGATGTTTTTC
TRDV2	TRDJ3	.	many	CACDTVGTDGDTRQMFF	TGTGCCTGTGACACAGTAGGGACGGACGGGGACACCCGACAGATGTTTTTC
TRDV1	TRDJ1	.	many	CALGLAFPTYTDKLIF	TGTGCTCTTGGGTTGGCCTTCCCCACGTACACCGATAAACTCATCTTT
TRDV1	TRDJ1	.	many	CALGNFPVLADPLYTDKLIF	TGTGCTCTTGGGAACTTCCCAGTACTGGCGGATCCTCTGTACACCGATAAACTCATCTTT
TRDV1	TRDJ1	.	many	CALGEKGLPVFWGTTIKLIF	.
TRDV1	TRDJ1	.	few	CALGEPLIAGDLYTDKLIF	TGTGCTCTTGGGGAACCACTTATTGCTGGGGACCTGTACACCGATAAACTCATCTTT
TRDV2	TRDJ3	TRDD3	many	CACDKLGDTSSWDTRQMFF	TGTGCCTGTGACAAACTGGGGGATACGAGCTCCTGGGACACCCGACAGATGTTTTTC
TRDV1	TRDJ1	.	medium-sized	CALGETGTVVQNTDKLIF	TGTGCTCTTGGGGAAACGGGAACGGTCGTACAAAACACCGATAAACTCATCTTT
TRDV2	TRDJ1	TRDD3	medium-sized	CACVLPFPRLLGGKYTDKLIF	TGTGCCTGTGTACTTCCTTTCCCTCGCCTACTGGGGGGTAAGTACACCGATAAACTCATCTTT
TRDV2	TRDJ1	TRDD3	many	CACFPLLGDSTYTDKLIF	TGTGCCTGTTTCCCGTTACTGGGGGACTCCACTTACACCGATAAACTCATCTTT
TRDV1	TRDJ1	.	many	CALGELDGGWGWNYKLIF	TGTGCTCTTGGGGAACTAGACGGGGGCTGGGGCTGGAACTATAAACTCATCTTT
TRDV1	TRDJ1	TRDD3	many	CALGEGVTRGRLGAPYTDKLIF	TGTGCTCTTGGGGAAGGTGTTACCCGGGGCCGACTGGGGGCTCCGTACACCGATAAACTCATCTTT
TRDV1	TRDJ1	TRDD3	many	CALGERPGGSPYTDKLIF	TGTGCTCTTGGGGAACGTCCTGGGGGATCACCGTACACCGATAAACTCATCTTT
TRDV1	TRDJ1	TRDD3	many	CALGFRGIQGLIF	TGTGCTCTTGGGTTTCGGGGGATACAAGGACTCATCTTT
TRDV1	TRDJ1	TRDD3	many	CALGELPPPRVGGIGKLIF	TGTGCTCTTGGGGAACTACCTCCGCCTAGGGTGGGGGGGATCGGTAAACTCATCTTT
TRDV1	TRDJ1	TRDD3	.	CALGELGFLTTGGYPDKLIF	TGTGCTCTTGGGGAACTCGGCTTCCTCACTACTGGGGGATACCCCGATAAACTCATCTTT
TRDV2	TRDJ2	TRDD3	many	CACDTVSRLGYPTTAQLFF	TGTGCCTGTGACACCGTTTCTAGGCTGGGATACCCCACGACAGCACAACTCTTCTTT
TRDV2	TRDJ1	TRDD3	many	CACDPFPGTGGPRLNDKLIF	TGTGCCTGTGACCCCTTTCCCGGTACTGGGGGACCCAGGCTCAACGATAAACTCATCTTT
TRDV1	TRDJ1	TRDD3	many	CALGELEAYKARRGWGILADTDKLIF	TGTGCTCTTGGGGAACTAGAGGCCTACAAGGCCCGCCGTGGCTGGGGGATACTGGCGGACACCGATAAACTCATCTTT
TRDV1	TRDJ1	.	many	CALGVKRGSGKLIF	TGTGCTCTTGGGGTTAAGAGGGGATCGGGTAAACTCATCTTT
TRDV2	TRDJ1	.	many	CACDTLSRGEIKLIF	TGTGCCTGTGACACCCTATCGAGGGGCGAGATAAAACTCATCTTT
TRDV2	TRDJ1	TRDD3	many	CACERLGDTQHIFSYTDKLIF	TGTGCCTGTGAGAGATTGGGGGATACGCAACACATATTTTCGTACACCGATAAACTCATCTTT
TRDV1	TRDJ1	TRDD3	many	CALGEIGKPILGDTGDKLIF	TGTGCTCTTGGGGAAATAGGTAAACCCATACTGGGGGATACGGGCGATAAACTCATCTTT
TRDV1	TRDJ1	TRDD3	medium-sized	CALGGLPRGGIRKLIF	TGTGCTCTTGGGGGCCTCCCGAGGGGGGGGATACGCAAACTCATCTTT
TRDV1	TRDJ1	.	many	CALSRRRGSTAMDTDKLIF	TGTGCTCTTTCACGAAGGCGTGGTTCTACTGCGATGGACACCGATAAACTCATCTTT
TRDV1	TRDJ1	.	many	CALGELEPSRTYVPGGGTNTDKLIF	TGTGCTCTTGGGGAACTCGAACCTTCCCGTACGTACGTGCCAGGCGGGGGGACTAATACCGATAAACTCATCTTT